The 25 T cell receptor beta chains given below trace back to one sample, sequenced in a study of cytomegalovirus exposure and HLA in healthy donors. The PCR was carried out with 60 Vbeta primers and 13 Jbeta primers. Sequencing used immunoSEQ multiplex PCR; TCRdb keeps in-frame clones, though not all of them. The sample has more than 80,000 clones, over 75% seen once; the top ten hold about 1.2%. Sequencing was done on a sample of PBMCs. The receptors here all came from a girl aged 2 to 10 in good health and CMV-seropositive.

The chain has TRBV28 and TRBJ1-5, with D perhaps matching TRBD1 (6 bases). Between the trimmed V and J ends, which lost 2 bases and 7 bases, there was a span of 24 bases. This CDR3 comprises 18 residues. Germline CDR1 reads MDHEN; CDR2 reads SYDVKM. The CDR3 loop reads CASSLVGAQVKIGQPQHF. The CDR3 DNA sequence: TGTGCCAGCAGTTTAGTGGGGGCACAGGTTAAGATCGGACAGCCCCAGCATTTT.

The V and J genes are TRBV28 and TRBJ2-5; TRBD1 aligns across 7 bases. The germline CDR1 and CDR2 sequences are MDHEN and SYDVKM. The CDR3 runs 14 residues. With V trimmed by 8 bases and J by 1 base, 7 bases remained unmatched. Here the CDR3 DNA reads TGTGCCAGCGACCCCAGGGGGAGCCAAGAGACCCAGTACTTC. Protein product: CASDPRGSQETQYF.

The V and J genes are TRBV5-1 and TRBJ2-2; TRBD1 matches 7 bases. This CDR3 has 14 amino acids. The germline CDR1 and CDR2 sequences are SGHRS and YFSETQ. V lost 2 bases and J lost 7; bases outside the gene matches: 5. The CDR3 DNA reads TGCGCCAGCAGCTTCTTACAGGGGAACGGGGAGCTGTTTTTT. This sequence encodes CASSFLQGNGELFF.

The chain recombines TRBV28 with TRBJ1-4; D unclear. V shed 1 base and J shed 7 bases, with 13 bases lying between them. CDR1 is MDHEN, CDR2 SYDVKM, per germline. This CDR3 region has 15 residues. CDR3 nucleotide sequence: TGTGCCAGCAGTTTATCCGGAGCGGGAGCTGAAAAACTGTTTTTT. Protein: CASSLSGAGAEKLFF.

The chain is built from TRBV29-1 and TRBJ1-2; a possible D gene is TRBD1 (6 bases). The CDR3 contains 13 residues. Trimming cost V 4 bases and J 2 bases, with 11 bases left between them. Germline V lookup: CDR1 SQVTM, CDR2 ANQGSEA. CDR3 bases: TGCAGCGTTGCTCTGGGACACAACTATGGCTACACCTTC. It encodes CSVALGHNYGYTF.

This chain links TRBV29-1 with TRBJ2-7; weak D call: TRBD1 (6 bases). The CDR3 is 13 residues long. With 7 bases removed from V and 2 bases from J, the gap between germline ends came to 15 bases. CDR1 and CDR2 from the germline V gene are SQVTM and ANQGSEA. CDR3 DNA: TGCAGCGCCACCGGGAAGGGGGCCTACGAGCAGTACTTC. Translated: CSATGKGAYEQYF.

The rearrangement links TRBV5-5 to TRBJ2-7; 7 bases line up with TRBD1. Germline loops: CDR1 SGHKS, CDR2 YYEKEE (reference sequence). The J segment lost 5 bases and the V segment lost 5 bases, leaving 7 bases of the junction unmatched. There are 13 residues in the CDR3. This CDR3 reads CASRYRDSHEQYF. CDR3 nucleotides: TGTGCCAGCAGATACCGGGACAGCCACGAGCAGTACTTC.

The table lists this clone with a few counts. The genes are TRBV5-1 and TRBJ2-3, with D maybe TRBD1 (5 bases). CDR3 length: 15 amino acids. Trimming shortened V by 5 bases and J by 0 bases, and 13 bases separated the two germline ends. Germline-derived CDR1 and CDR2 are SGHRS and YFSETQ. The CDR3: CASSTRGQSTDTQYF. In DNA form, the CDR3 reads TGCGCCAGCAGTACAAGGGGCCAAAGCACAGATACGCAGTATTTT. Full variable domain (outside the CDR3, taken from reference TRBV5-1 and TRBJ2-3): KAGVTQTPRYLIKTRGQQVTLSCSPISGHRSVSWYQQTPGQGLQFLFEYFSETQRNKGNFPGRFSGRQFSNSRSEMNVSTLELGDSALYLCASSTRGQSTDTQYFGPGTRLTVL.

The rearrangement uses TRBV10-1 and TRBJ2-5, with a weak D call TRBD2 (5 bases). V shed 3 bases and J shed 5 bases, with 19 bases lying between them. The V gene's germline CDR1 is WNHNN and CDR2 SYGVQD (reference sequence). The CDR3 runs 16 residues. DNA for the CDR3: TGCGCCAGCAGTGACGAGGCGGTGGGAGCGACGGAGACCCAGTACTTC. It codes for CASSDEAVGATETQYF.

The J gene is TRBJ2-5, the V gene TRBV6-5, with D perhaps matching TRBD2 (5 bases). The germline V and J ends were trimmed by 2 bases and 4 bases, with 11 bases remaining between them. This CDR3 contains 14 residues. Germline lookup yields CDR1 MNHEY and CDR2 SVGAGI. CDR3 nucleotides: TGTGCCAGCAGTTACCTGGCGGGCGGAGAGACCCAGTACTTC. It is translated as CASSYLAGGETQYF.

V usage is TRBV5-4 and J usage is TRBJ1-4, with 7 bases identical to TRBD1. CDR1 SGHNT and CDR2 YYREEE come from the germline V gene (reference sequence). The CDR3 totals 14 residues. V lost 4 bases and J lost 4; bases outside the gene matches: 4. CDR3 protein: CASSTGQRNEKLFF. CDR3 DNA: TGTGCCAGCAGCACGGGACAGCGTAATGAAAAACTGTTTTTT. The whole variable domain, remainder taken from reference TRBV5-4 and TRBJ1-4, is ETGVTQSPTHLIKTRGQQVTLRCSSQSGHNTVSWYQQALGQGPQFIFQYYREEENGRGNFPPRFSGLQFPNYSSELNVNALELDDSALYLCASSTGQRNEKLFFGSGTQLSVL.

The CDR3 DNA follows: TGTGCCAGCAGCTCAGGAGGGGCCCTCAACAATGAGCAGTTCTTC. Its translation is CASSSGGALNNEQFF. V gene TRBV7-2 combines with J gene TRBJ2-1, with a possible D match to TRBD2 (6 bases). Germline lookup yields CDR1 SGHTA and CDR2 FQGNSA. Trimming shortened V by 4 bases and J by 5 bases, and 15 bases separated the two germline ends. This CDR3 comprises 15 residues.

J is TRBJ1-1 and V is TRBV25-1; D perhaps matches TRBD1 (5 bases). The germline V gene has CDR1 MGHDK and CDR2 SYGVNS. V shed 4 bases and J shed 7 bases, with 19 bases lying between them. CDR3 size: 15 residues. CDR3 sequence: CASSGGGAGKNEAFF. The CDR3 DNA is TGTGCCAGCAGTGGGGGCGGGGCAGGGAAGAATGAAGCTTTCTTT.

This clone was counted between two and nine times. V gene TRBV2 combines with J gene TRBJ2-1; the match to TRBD2 covers 7 bases. Germline CDR1 SNHLY, CDR2 FYNNEI. V lost 3 bases, J lost 0 bases, and 2 bases stayed unmatched. This CDR3 is 15 amino acids long. The CDR3 here is CASSDLAASYNEQFF. The CDR3 DNA reads as TGTGCCAGCAGTGATCTAGCGGCCTCCTACAATGAGCAGTTCTTC.

The chain carries TRBV28 and TRBJ2-7, with D unclear. Trimming pared 3 bases from V and 6 bases from J, leaving 12 bases between. The germline V gene encodes CDR1 MDHEN and CDR2 SYDVKM. The CDR3 has 13 amino acids. Here the CDR3 reads CASSLNQVGEQYF. The CDR3 DNA follows: TGTGCCAGCAGTTTGAATCAGGTCGGCGAGCAGTACTTC.

The rearrangement joins TRBV7-9 to TRBJ2-4; no reliable D call. The CDR3 contains 12 residues. Germline CDR1 reads SEHNR; CDR2 reads FQNEAQ (reference sequence). V lost 5 bases and J 7 bases, leaving 9 bases between the germline ends. For the CDR3, the DNA is TGTGCCAGCAGCACCGCCAGGAACATTCAGTACTTC. Translated, it gives CASSTARNIQYF. Full variable domain (remainder filled in from reference TRBV7-9 and TRBJ2-4): DTGVSQNPRHKITKRGQNVTFRCDPISEHNRLYWYRQTLGQGPEFLTYFQNEAQLEKSRLLSDRFSAERPKGSFSTLEIQRTEQGDSAMYLCASSTARNIQYFGAGTRLSVL.

This clone has only a few counts. This sequence joins TRBV5-1 and TRBJ1-1, with D uncertain. Trimming shortened V by 0 bases and J by 2 bases, and 5 bases separated the two germline ends. The germline gives CDR1 SGHRS, CDR2 YFSETQ. CDR3 length equals 13 residues. DNA of the CDR3: TGCGCCAGCAGCTTGGGAGTTAACACTGAAGCTTTCTTT. It translates to CASSLGVNTEAFF.

The V and J genes are TRBV9 and TRBJ2-1; TRBD2 agrees at 10 bases. The germline CDR1 and CDR2 sequences are SGDLS and YYNGEE. The CDR3 runs to 15 residues. V shed 3 bases, J shed 9 bases, and the junction held 9 bases outside the gene matches. DNA of the CDR3: TGTGCCAGCAGCGGGACGGCTAGCGGGAGAAGTGAGCAGTTCTTC. As protein: CASSGTASGRSEQFF.

The chain joins TRBV10-3 to TRBJ2-1; D is perhaps TRBD1 (5 bases). V was shortened by 3 bases and J by 5 bases, with 14 bases between the two germline ends. The germline V gene encodes CDR1 ENHRY and CDR2 SYGVKD. This CDR3 has 15 residues. The DNA for the CDR3 is TGTGCCATCAGTGATGGGGCGGAACGAAACAATGAGCAGTTCTTC. This sequence encodes CAISDGAERNNEQFF.

The V gene is TRBV7-9, the J gene TRBJ1-1; D possibly corresponds to TRBD1 (5 bases). Trimming pared 4 bases from V and 8 bases from J, leaving 20 bases between. The germline gives CDR1 SEHNR, CDR2 FQNEAQ (reference sequence). This CDR3 comprises 15 residues. The CDR3 reads CASSSAPQGTEEAFF. CDR3 sequence (DNA): TGTGCCAGCAGCTCGGCTCCTCAGGGAACAGAAGAAGCTTTCTTT.

V and J are TRBV28 and TRBJ2-7, with TRBD1 matching over 7 bases. The CDR3 runs to 14 residues. Germline CDR1 reads MDHEN; CDR2 reads SYDVKM. The junction had 6 bases not matched to a gene; V was cut back by 5 bases and J by 2 bases. CDR3 in amino acids: CASSPPGQPYEQYF. CDR3 nucleotides: TGTGCCAGCAGTCCGCCGGGACAGCCCTACGAGCAGTACTTC.

The chain has TRBV5-6 and TRBJ1-2; TRBD1 aligns across 8 bases. V shed 4 bases and J 4 bases; nucleotides not matched to a gene: 9. The germline gives CDR1 SGHDT, CDR2 YYEEEE. The CDR3 is made up of 15 amino acids. The CDR3 bases are TGTGCCAGCAGCGCCGGACAGGGCGGCGGCTATGGCTACACCTTC. Its translation is CASSAGQGGGYGYTF.

The table lists this clone with a count of one. The V and J genes are TRBV28 and TRBJ2-2, with D possibly matching TRBD1 (5 bases). The V gene's germline CDR1 is MDHEN and CDR2 SYDVKM. The CDR3 contains 14 residues. With 10 bases removed from V and 6 bases from J, the gap between germline ends came to 18 bases. CDR3 nucleotide sequence: TGTGCCACCCCGAACAGGTTCCACCCCGGGGAGCTGTTTTTT. Residues: CATPNRFHPGELFF.

This clone appeared a few times. The chain carries TRBV5-1 and TRBJ1-3; TRBD1 matches 7 bases. Germline loops: CDR1 SGHRS, CDR2 YFSETQ. The CDR3 totals 15 residues. With V trimmed by 0 bases and J by 0 bases, 0 bases remained unmatched. Written as DNA, the CDR3 is TGCGCCAGCAGCTTGGGGGACAGCTCTGGAAACACCATATATTTT. Protein sequence: CASSLGDSSGNTIYF.

This clone was found once. This chain uses TRBV30 with TRBJ2-2; a weak D match, TRBD2 (6 bases). The CDR3 length is 13 residues. The germline gives CDR1 GTSNPN, CDR2 SVGIG (reference sequence). V was cut by 3 bases and J by 6 bases, with 11 bases left in between. The CDR3 nucleotides read TGTGCCTGGAGCCGACTAGTCGCCGGGGAGCTGTTTTTT. Translation gives CAWSRLVAGELFF.